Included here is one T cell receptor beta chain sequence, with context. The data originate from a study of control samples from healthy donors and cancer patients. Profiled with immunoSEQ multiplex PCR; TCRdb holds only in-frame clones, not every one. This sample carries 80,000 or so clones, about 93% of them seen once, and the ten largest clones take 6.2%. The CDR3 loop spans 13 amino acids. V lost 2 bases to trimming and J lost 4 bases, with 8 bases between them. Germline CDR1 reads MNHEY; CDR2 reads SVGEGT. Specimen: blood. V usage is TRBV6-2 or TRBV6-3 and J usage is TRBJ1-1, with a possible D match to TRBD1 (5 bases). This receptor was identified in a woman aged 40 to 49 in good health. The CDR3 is CASSYTGTTEAFF. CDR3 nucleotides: TGTGCCAGCAGTTACACCGGGACCACTGAAGCTTTCTTT.